Following are 6 T cell receptor beta chains from one sample sequenced in a study of cytomegalovirus exposure and HLA in healthy donors. The PCR contained 60 Vbeta and 13 Jbeta primers. Here immunoSEQ multiplex PCR was the method, and the copy in TCRdb shows in-frame clones only, minus some. The sample shows 250,000 to 350,000 clones, roughly 70% of them seen only once. The sequenced material came from PBMCs. Receptor source: a female donor in good health and CMV-seronegative.

This chain connects TRBV4-1 to TRBJ2-1; D gene ambiguous. This CDR3 region has 13 residues. The V and J ends lost 1 base and 9 bases respectively, with 10 bases between them. The germline CDR1 and CDR2 sequences are MGHRA and YSYEKL. The CDR3 bases are TGCGCCAGCAGCCAAGTAAATAGAGGTGAGCAGTTCTTC. Protein: CASSQVNRGEQFF.

The gene calls are TRBV7-6 and TRBJ2-5, with D tentatively TRBD2 (7 bases). Germline V gene data show CDR1 as SGHVS and CDR2 as FNYEAQ. This CDR3 is 16 amino acids long. Deletions cut 3 bases from V and 2 bases from J, with 16 bases between. The CDR3 sequence: CASSLSMGRGQETQYF. CDR3 DNA sequence: TGTGCCAGCAGCTTGAGTATGGGGAGGGGGCAAGAGACCCAGTACTTC.

The rearrangement uses TRBV7-9 and TRBJ2-1; 13 positions match TRBD2. The CDR3 is made up of 18 amino acids. The J segment lost 0 bases and the V segment lost 1 base, leaving 3 bases of the junction unmatched. CDR1 is SEHNR, CDR2 FQNEAQ, per germline (reference sequence). The CDR3 sequence is CASSLGLAGGSSYNEQFF. The CDR3 nucleotides read TGTGCCAGCAGCTTAGGACTAGCGGGAGGAAGCTCCTACAATGAGCAGTTCTTC.

The J gene is TRBJ2-2, the V gene TRBV27; 7 positions agree with TRBD1. Trimming cost V 11 bases and J 3 bases; bases outside gene matches: 6. This CDR3 is built from 13 residues. The germline V gene encodes CDR1 MNHEY and CDR2 SMNVEV (reference sequence). CDR3 protein: CALKGGYTGELFF. DNA for the CDR3: TGTGCCCTTAAAGGGGGCTACACCGGGGAGCTGTTTTTT.

The chain employs TRBV29-1 and TRBJ1-2; no firm D call. CDR3 length: 14 residues. V lost 4 bases, J lost 4 bases, and 16 bases lay in between. Germline CDR1 is SQVTM and CDR2 is ANQGSEA. CDR3 DNA: TGCAGCGTTGGTGGAGGGAACCCCACCTATGGCTACACCTTC. This sequence encodes CSVGGGNPTYGYTF.

This clone was recorded only once. V and J are TRBV9 and TRBJ2-1; the match to TRBD1 covers 9 bases. V lost 3 bases and J lost 4; bases outside the gene matches: 5. The CDR3 has 15 amino acids. Looked up from germline, CDR1 is SGDLS and CDR2 is YYNGEE. Here the CDR3 reads CASSDGTGKYNEQFF. The CDR3 DNA reads TGTGCCAGCAGCGATGGGACAGGGAAGTACAATGAGCAGTTCTTC.